The present T cell receptor (beta chain) was sequenced within a study of patients and donors after allogeneic stem cell transplantation. The CDR3 runs to 18 residues. Losses at the gene ends were 0 bases for V and 6 bases for J; bases not matched to a gene: 14. In this sample, this clonotype turned up a few times. MiXCR was run by TCRdb on the RT-PCR reads, yielding one entry per CDR3 protein. The sample gives about a million distinct CDR3 sequences, roughly 17% of which show up once; roughly 6.4% is in the top ten. V usage is TRBV12-3 or TRBV12-4 and J usage is TRBJ1-2; TRBD1 matches 9 bases. The sequence was obtained from a human donor who was either an allogeneic HSCT recipient or a stem cell or donor lymphocyte infusion donor (not recorded which). It is not recorded whose cells these are; they may come from a transplant donor. Sequenced sample: blood, either unsorted or a sorted T cell fraction (not recorded which). The CDR3 sequence: CASSLADRGQVGDNGYTF. The CDR3 nucleotides read TGTGCCAGCAGTTTAGCGGACAGGGGACAGGTGGGGGATAATGGCTACACCTTC.